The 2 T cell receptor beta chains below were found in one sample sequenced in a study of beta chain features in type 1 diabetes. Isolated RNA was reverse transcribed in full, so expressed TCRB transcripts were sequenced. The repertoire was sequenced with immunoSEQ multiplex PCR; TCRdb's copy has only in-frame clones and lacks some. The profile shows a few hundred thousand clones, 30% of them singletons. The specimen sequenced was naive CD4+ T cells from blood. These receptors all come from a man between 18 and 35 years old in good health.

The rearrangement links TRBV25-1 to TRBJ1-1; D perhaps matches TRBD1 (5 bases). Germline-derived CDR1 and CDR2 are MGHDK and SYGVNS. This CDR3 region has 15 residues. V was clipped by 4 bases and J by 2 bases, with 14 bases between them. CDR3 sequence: CASSGQKAVNTEAFF. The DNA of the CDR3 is TGTGCCAGCAGTGGACAGAAGGCGGTCAACACTGAAGCTTTCTTT.

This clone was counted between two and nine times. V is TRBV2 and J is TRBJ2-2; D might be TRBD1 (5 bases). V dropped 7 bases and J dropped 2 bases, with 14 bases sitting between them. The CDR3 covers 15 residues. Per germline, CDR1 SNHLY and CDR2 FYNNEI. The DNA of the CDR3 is TGTGCCAGCAAGGGGCGGAACCCAAACACCGGGGAGCTGTTTTTT. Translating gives CASKGRNPNTGELFF.